The 13 T cell receptor beta chains below come from one sample, sequenced in a study of cytomegalovirus exposure and HLA in healthy donors. 60 Vbeta and 13 Jbeta primers were used in PCR. The assay was immunoSEQ multiplex PCR, and TCRdb's table has in-frame clones only and misses some. The table lists some 120,000 clones, roughly 70% of them singletons, with less than 3.5% in the top ten. Sequencing was done on a sample of PBMCs. These receptors were obtained from a woman between 40 and 50 years old in good health and CMV-seropositive.

The gene calls are TRBV2 and TRBJ1-4; TRBD1 might be the D (5 bases). Germline CDR1 is SNHLY and CDR2 is FYNNEI. CDR3 length: 12 amino acids. Between the trimmed V and J ends, which lost 6 bases and 8 bases, there was a span of 10 bases. The CDR3 here is CASSRTSEKLFF. The CDR3 DNA reads TGTGCCAGCAGCCGGACATCCGAAAAACTGTTTTTT.

The chain couples TRBV13 to TRBJ2-1; 7 nucleotides align to TRBD1. In germline, CDR1 is PRHDT, CDR2 FYEKMQ (reference sequence). Trimming cost V 5 bases and J 2 bases; bases outside gene matches: 9. CDR3 length equals 16 residues. The CDR3 bases are TGTGCCAGCAGCAACCGCCGGGACAGTGCCTACAATGAGCAGTTCTTC. Encoded protein: CASSNRRDSAYNEQFF.

The chain combines TRBV28 with TRBJ2-4; a weak D match, TRBD1 (5 bases). The CDR3 runs to 15 residues. Per germline, CDR1 MDHEN and CDR2 SYDVKM. The V end lost 2 bases, the J end lost 4 bases, and 12 bases lay between the germline ends. In nucleotides, the CDR3 is TGTGCCAGCAGTTTAGATTGGGGCAGTAAAAACATTCAGTACTTC. Its translation is CASSLDWGSKNIQYF.

This clone was seen only a few times. This chain links TRBV9 with TRBJ2-1; 10 bases are shared with TRBD2. Germline V lookup: CDR1 SGDLS, CDR2 YYNGEE. This CDR3 has 15 amino acids. Trimming at V came to 0 bases and at J to 10 bases, leaving 7 bases not matched to a gene. CDR3 DNA: TGTGCCAGCAGCGTAGGAAGCGGGGGGGCCGTGGAGCAGTTCTTC. Residues: CASSVGSGGAVEQFF. Supplemented by reference TRBV9 and TRBJ2-1, the full variable domain reads DSGVTQTPKHLITATGQRVTLRCSPRSGDLSVYWYQQSLDQGLQFLIQYYNGEERAKGNILERFSAQQFPDLHSELNLSSLELGDSALYFCASSVGSGGAVEQFFGPGTRLTVL.

This clone was observed a handful of times. The chain links TRBV6-6 to TRBJ2-2; D is unresolved. Trimming left V 7 bases short and J 0 bases short, with 15 bases between. The CDR3 runs 16 residues. Germline V gives CDR1 MNHNY, CDR2 SVGAGI (reference sequence). The CDR3 DNA is TGTGCCAGCACCATGCCCGGTCTCGCGAACACCGGGGAGCTGTTTTTT. Protein product: CASTMPGLANTGELFF.

This chain connects TRBV29-1 to TRBJ2-3; 9 nucleotides match TRBD2. The CDR3 consists of 15 residues. V lost 0 bases to trimming and J lost 5 bases; unmatched junction nucleotides: 6. Per germline, CDR1 SQVTM and CDR2 ANQGSEA. DNA of the CDR3: TGCAGCGTTGAAGACGAGGCGGGAGGGGGAGATACGCAGTATTTT. As protein: CSVEDEAGGGDTQYF.

This chain uses TRBV30 with TRBJ2-3; 11 bases match TRBD2. V gave up 8 bases and J gave up 9 bases; unmatched junction bases: 7. The CDR3 covers 12 residues. CDR1 is GTSNPN and CDR2 is SVGIG in the germline V gene (reference sequence). In DNA form, the CDR3 reads TGTGCCGGTAGCGGGGGGGCGGACACGCAGTATTTT. It translates to CAGSGGADTQYF.

The chain links TRBV10-3 to TRBJ2-1; TRBD2 might be the D (6 bases). V lost 7 bases to trimming and J lost 0 bases, with 10 bases between them. Germline CDR1 and CDR2: ENHRY and SYGVKD. CDR3 length: 14 residues. The DNA of the CDR3 is TGTGCCATCAATCACGGGAGCTCCTACAATGAGCAGTTCTTC. Its protein product is CAINHGSSYNEQFF.

The gene calls are TRBV30 and TRBJ1-6, with D hard to call. Per germline, CDR1 GTSNPN and CDR2 SVGIG (reference sequence). This CDR3 comprises 15 residues. V shed 2 bases and J shed 8 bases, with 16 bases lying between them. This CDR3 is CAWSFRVFSDSPLHF. The CDR3 DNA reads as TGTGCCTGGAGTTTCCGGGTTTTCAGCGATTCACCCCTCCACTTT.

The chain links TRBV30 to TRBJ2-7, with D perhaps matching TRBD2 (5 bases). Germline V gene sequence: CDR1 GTSNPN, CDR2 SVGIG (reference sequence). The CDR3 covers 11 residues. The V and J ends lost 2 bases and 4 bases respectively, with 6 bases between them. Written as DNA, the CDR3 is TGTGCCTGGAGTCCGGGGTACGAGCAGTACTTC. The encoded protein is CAWSPGYEQYF.

This rearrangement joins TRBV28 to TRBJ1-2, with D possibly matching TRBD1 (5 bases). CDR1 and CDR2 from the germline V gene are MDHEN and SYDVKM. V was pared by 7 bases and J by 4 bases, with 10 bases between. The CDR3 runs to 12 residues. CDR3 region: CASTGRGYGYTF. The CDR3 DNA follows: TGTGCCAGCACGGGGAGGGGCTATGGCTACACCTTC.

This chain connects TRBV7-2 to TRBJ2-1; the match to TRBD2 covers 10 bases. Looked up from germline, CDR1 is SGHTA and CDR2 is FQGNSA. The CDR3 spans 18 residues. The J segment lost 7 bases and the V segment lost 1 base, leaving 13 bases of the junction unmatched. The CDR3 protein is CASSLGSPTLAGANEQFF. The CDR3 DNA is TGTGCCAGCAGCTTAGGTTCGCCCACTCTAGCGGGAGCAAATGAGCAGTTCTTC.

The chain uses TRBV18 and TRBJ1-6; 8 nucleotides line up with TRBD1. Germline loops: CDR1 KGHSH, CDR2 LQKENI. CDR3 length: 14 residues. V shed 10 bases, J shed 10 bases, and the junction held 12 bases outside the gene matches. The CDR3 sequence: CATKQGDDGSPLHF. The CDR3 nucleotides read TGTGCCACCAAACAGGGGGATGACGGATCACCCCTCCACTTT.